Listed below are T cell receptor beta chains from one sample, sequenced in a study of regulatory T cells in long-lasting Graves disease. TCRdb reprocessed the multiplex PCR reads with MiXCR, giving one entry per CDR3 protein. Found here are hundreds of thousands of distinct CDR3 sequences, roughly 14% of them singletons; the top ten hold roughly 10%. This sample also appeared in a second study, on T cells in Graves' hyperthyroidism and ophthalmopathy.

Material: peripheral blood mononuclear cells (PBMCs), obtained at new diagnosis, from a patient treated with antithyroid drugs. The receptor set was obtained from a man aged 30 to 39 with Graves disease. The CDR3 runs from the conserved cysteine through the conserved F or W. A D gene is named only where the DNA matches it firmly. The size entry is marked missing in some rows and otherwise reads once, few, many or a size class.

TRBD2,TRBJ2-7,NA,TRBV28,CASSRGLAGGRNEQYF,TGTGCCAGCAGTAGGGGGCTAGCGGGAGGCCGGAACGAGCAGTACTTC
TRBD2,TRBJ2-5,many,TRBV5-1,CASSFGGTSGKETQYF,TGCGCCAGCAGCTTCGGGGGGACTAGCGGCAAAGAGACCCAGTACTTC
TRBD2,TRBJ2-5,NA,TRBV3-1,CASSQALESGSQETQYF,TGTGCCAGCAGCCAAGCCCTAGAGAGCGGGAGCCAAGAGACCCAGTACTTC
TRBD1,TRBJ2-7,NA,TRBV7-9,CASSRRDRGLYEQYF,TGTGCCAGCAGCCGGCGGGACAGGGGACTCTACGAGCAGTACTTC
TRBD1,TRBJ1-2,NA,TRBV10-3,CAISIAGGSYGYTF,TGTGCCATCAGTATCGCAGGGGGCAGCTATGGCTACACCTTC
NA,TRBJ1-1,many,TRBV2,CASSTGMDTEAFF,TGTGCCAGCAGCACAGGGATGGACACTGAAGCTTTCTTT
NA,TRBJ1-1,once,TRBV28,CASSIPSAGGTEAFF,TGTGCCAGCAGTATTCCCTCGGCAGGCGGCACTGAAGCTTTCTTT
TRBD2,TRBJ2-3,many,TRBV5-1,CASSGPRAGGTDTQYF,TGCGCCAGCAGCGGCCCACGGGCGGGAGGCACAGATACGCAGTATTTT
NA,TRBJ2-2,few,TRBV5-1,CASSAPGRPGELFF,TGCGCCAGCAGCGCACCGGGAAGGCCCGGGGAGCTGTTTTTT
TRBD1,TRBJ2-4,many,TRBV6-5,CASSFGQGGPKNIQYF,TGTGCCAGCAGTTTCGGACAGGGAGGTCCCAAAAACATTCAGTACTTC
NA,TRBJ2-7,once,TRBV20-1,CSASWTRYEQYF,TGCAGTGCCTCCTGGACCCGTTACGAGCAGTACTTC
TRBD2,TRBJ2-1,many,TRBV3-1,CASSSGGSGGTQFF,TGTGCCAGCAGCAGCGGAGGGAGCGGGGGAACGCAGTTCTTC
NA,TRBJ2-1,many,TRBV7-2,CASSPGPPQDEQFF,TGTGCCAGCAGCCCCGGGCCCCCGCAGGATGAGCAGTTCTTC